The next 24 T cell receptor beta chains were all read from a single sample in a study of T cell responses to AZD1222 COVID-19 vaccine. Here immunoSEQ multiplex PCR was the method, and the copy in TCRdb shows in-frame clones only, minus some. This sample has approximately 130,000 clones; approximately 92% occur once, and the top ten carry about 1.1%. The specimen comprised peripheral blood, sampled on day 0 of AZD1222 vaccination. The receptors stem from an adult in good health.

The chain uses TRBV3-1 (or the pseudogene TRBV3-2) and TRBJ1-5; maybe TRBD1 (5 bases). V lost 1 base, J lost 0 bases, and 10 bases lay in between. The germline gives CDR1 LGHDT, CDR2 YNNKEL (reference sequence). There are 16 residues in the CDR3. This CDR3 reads CASSQVTAFSNQPQHF. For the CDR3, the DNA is TGTGCCAGCAGCCAAGTGACAGCCTTTAGCAATCAGCCCCAGCATTTT.

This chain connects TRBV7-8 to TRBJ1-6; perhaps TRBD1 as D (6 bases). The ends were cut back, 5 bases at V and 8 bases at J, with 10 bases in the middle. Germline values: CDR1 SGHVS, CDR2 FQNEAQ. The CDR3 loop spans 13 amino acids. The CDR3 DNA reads TGTGCCAGCAGCCCGGACAGCCATTCACCCCTCCACTTT. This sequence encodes CASSPDSHSPLHF.

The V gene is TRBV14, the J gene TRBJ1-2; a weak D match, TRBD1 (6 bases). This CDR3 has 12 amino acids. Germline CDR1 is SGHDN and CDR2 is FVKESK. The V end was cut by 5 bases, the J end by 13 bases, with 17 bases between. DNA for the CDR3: TGTGCCAGCAGCGATATGGACAGCTCCCCCACCTTC. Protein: CASSDMDSSPTF.

The CDR3 DNA follows: TGTGCCAGCATGTCAGGGGGGGCTGGAAACACCATATATTTT. It specifies CASMSGGAGNTIYF. This rearrangement joins TRBV4-2 to TRBJ1-3, with TRBD1 matching 7 bases. Per germline, CDR1 LGHNA and CDR2 YNFKEQ. This CDR3 has 14 residues. Trimming at V came to 7 bases and at J to 2 bases, leaving 5 bases not matched to a gene.

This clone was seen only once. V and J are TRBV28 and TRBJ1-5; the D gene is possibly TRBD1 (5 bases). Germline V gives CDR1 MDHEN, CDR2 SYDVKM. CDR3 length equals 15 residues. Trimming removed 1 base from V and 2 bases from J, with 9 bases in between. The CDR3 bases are TGTGCCAGCAGTTTATTTGTCAGGGGCAATCAGCCCCAGCATTTT. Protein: CASSLFVRGNQPQHF.

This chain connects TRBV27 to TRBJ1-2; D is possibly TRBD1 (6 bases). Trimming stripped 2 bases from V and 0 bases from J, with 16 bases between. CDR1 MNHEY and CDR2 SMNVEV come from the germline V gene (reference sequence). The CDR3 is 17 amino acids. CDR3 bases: TGTGCCAGCAGTTTACGGGGGCGGCTCGCTCCTAACTATGGCTACACCTTC. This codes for CASSLRGRLAPNYGYTF.

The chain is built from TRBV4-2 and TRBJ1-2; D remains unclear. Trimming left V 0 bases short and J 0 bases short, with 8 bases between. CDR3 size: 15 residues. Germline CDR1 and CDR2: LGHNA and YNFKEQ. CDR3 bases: TGTGCCAGCAGCCAAGATTCACTAGCTAACTATGGCTACACCTTC. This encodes CASSQDSLANYGYTF.

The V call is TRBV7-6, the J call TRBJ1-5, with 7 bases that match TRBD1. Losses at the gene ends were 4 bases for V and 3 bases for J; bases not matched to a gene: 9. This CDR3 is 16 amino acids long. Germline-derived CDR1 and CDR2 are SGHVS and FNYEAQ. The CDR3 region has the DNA TGTGCCAGCAGCTCGTACAGGGGACCAACCAATCAGCCCCAGCATTTT. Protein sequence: CASSSYRGPTNQPQHF.

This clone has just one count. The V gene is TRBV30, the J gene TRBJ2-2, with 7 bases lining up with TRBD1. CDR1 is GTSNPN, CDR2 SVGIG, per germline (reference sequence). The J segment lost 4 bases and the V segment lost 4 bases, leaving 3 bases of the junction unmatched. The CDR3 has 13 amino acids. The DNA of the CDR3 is TGTGCCTGGACCCAGGGGGTCACCGGGGAGCTGTTTTTT. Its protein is CAWTQGVTGELFF.

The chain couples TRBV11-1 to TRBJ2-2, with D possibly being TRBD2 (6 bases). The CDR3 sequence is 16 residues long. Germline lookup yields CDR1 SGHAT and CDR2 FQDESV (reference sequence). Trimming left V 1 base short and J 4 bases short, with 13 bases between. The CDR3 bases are TGTGCCAGCAGCTTAGGATCGAGACTAGTCACCGGGGAGCTGTTTTTT. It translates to CASSLGSRLVTGELFF.

CDR3 protein: CASSEASRIQPQHF. The CDR3, as DNA: TGTGCCAGCAGTGAAGCGAGTCGTATCCAGCCCCAGCATTTT. The genes are TRBV25-1 and TRBJ1-5; D not resolved. Trimming pared 2 bases from V and 7 bases from J, leaving 12 bases between. CDR1 MGHDK and CDR2 SYGVNS come from the germline V gene. CDR3 length equals 14 residues.

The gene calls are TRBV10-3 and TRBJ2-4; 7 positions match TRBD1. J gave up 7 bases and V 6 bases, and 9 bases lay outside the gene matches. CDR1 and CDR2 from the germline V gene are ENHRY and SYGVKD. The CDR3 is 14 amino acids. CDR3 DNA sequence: TGTGCCATCAGCCCACAGGGGTCACAGAACATTCAGTACTTC. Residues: CAISPQGSQNIQYF.

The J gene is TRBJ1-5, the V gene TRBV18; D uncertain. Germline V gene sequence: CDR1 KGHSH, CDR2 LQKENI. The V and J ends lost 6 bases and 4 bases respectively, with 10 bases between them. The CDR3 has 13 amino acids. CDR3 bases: TGTGCCAGCTCCCTCCAAGGAAATCAGCCCCAGCATTTT. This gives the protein CASSLQGNQPQHF. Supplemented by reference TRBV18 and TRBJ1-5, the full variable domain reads NAGVMQNPRHLVRRRGQEARLRCSPMKGHSHVYWYRQLPEEGLKFMVYLQKENIIDESGMPKERFSAEFPKEGPSILRIQQVVRGDSAAYFCASSLQGNQPQHFGDGTRLSIL.

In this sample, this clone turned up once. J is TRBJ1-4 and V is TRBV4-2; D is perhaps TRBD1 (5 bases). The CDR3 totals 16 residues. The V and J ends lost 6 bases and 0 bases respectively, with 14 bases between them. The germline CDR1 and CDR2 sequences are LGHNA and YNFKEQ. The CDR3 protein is CASRKTATATNEKLFF. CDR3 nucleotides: TGTGCCAGCAGAAAGACAGCAACAGCAACTAATGAAAAACTGTTTTTT.

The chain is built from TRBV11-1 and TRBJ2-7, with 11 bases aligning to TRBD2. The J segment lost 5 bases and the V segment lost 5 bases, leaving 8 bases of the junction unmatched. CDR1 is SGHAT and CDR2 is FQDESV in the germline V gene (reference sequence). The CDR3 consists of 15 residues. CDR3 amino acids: CASSILAGAGNEQYF. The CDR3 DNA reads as TGTGCCAGCAGCATACTAGCGGGAGCTGGAAACGAGCAGTACTTC. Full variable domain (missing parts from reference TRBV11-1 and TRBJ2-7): EAEVAQSPRYKITEKSQAVAFWCDPISGHATLYWYRQILGQGPELLVQFQDESVVDDSQLPKDRFSAERLKGVDSTLKIQPAELGDSAMYLCASSILAGAGNEQYFGPGTRLTVT.

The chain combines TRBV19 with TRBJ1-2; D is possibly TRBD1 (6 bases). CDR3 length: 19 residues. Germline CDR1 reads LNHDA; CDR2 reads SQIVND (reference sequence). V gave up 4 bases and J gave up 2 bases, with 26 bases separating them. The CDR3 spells CASSRRLTGFNAHNYGYTF. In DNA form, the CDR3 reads TGTGCCAGTAGTAGGCGCCTTACAGGGTTCAATGCTCACAACTATGGCTACACCTTC.

Written as DNA, the CDR3 is TGCGCCAGCAGCTTGGCGTTAGGAACGAACACTGAAGCTTTCTTT. It codes for CASSLALGTNTEAFF. The chain carries TRBV5-1 and TRBJ1-1; D is ambiguous. The V and J ends lost 0 bases and 1 base respectively, with 10 bases between them. Germline V gene sequence: CDR1 SGHRS, CDR2 YFSETQ. The CDR3 runs to 15 residues.

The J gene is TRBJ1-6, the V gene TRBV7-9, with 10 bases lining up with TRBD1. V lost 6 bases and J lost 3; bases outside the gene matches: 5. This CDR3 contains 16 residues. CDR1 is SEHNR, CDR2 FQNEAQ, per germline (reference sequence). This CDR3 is CASSRQGAVYNSPLHF. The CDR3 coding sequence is TGTGCCAGCAGTCGACAGGGGGCCGTCTATAATTCACCCCTCCACTTT.

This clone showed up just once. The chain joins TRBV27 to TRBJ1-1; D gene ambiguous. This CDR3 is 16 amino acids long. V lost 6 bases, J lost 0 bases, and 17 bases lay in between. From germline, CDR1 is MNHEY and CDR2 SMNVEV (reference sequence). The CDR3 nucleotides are TGTGCCAGCAGCGAAAAAGTGGGCCTCGTGAACACTGAAGCTTTCTTT. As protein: CASSEKVGLVNTEAFF.

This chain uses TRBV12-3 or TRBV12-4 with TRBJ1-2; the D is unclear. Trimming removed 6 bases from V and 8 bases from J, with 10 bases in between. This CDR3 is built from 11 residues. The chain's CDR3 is CASRAWGGYTF. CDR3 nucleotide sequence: TGTGCCAGCAGGGCCTGGGGAGGCTACACCTTC.

CDR3 DNA: TGTGCCAGCAGCGTAGGAGGGGGGGCGAGGGAAGCTTTCTTT. It is translated as CASSVGGGAREAFF. V and J are TRBV9 and TRBJ1-1, with TRBD1 as a possible D gene (6 bases). Germline CDR1 reads SGDLS; CDR2 reads YYNGEE. Trimming cost V 0 bases and J 8 bases, with 14 bases left between them. This CDR3 region has 14 residues.

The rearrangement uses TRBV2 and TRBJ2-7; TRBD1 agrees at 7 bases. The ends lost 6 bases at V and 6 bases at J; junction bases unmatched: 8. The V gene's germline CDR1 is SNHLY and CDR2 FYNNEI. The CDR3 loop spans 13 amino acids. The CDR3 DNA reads TGTGCCAGCAGACGGACAGGCTCCCTCGAGCAGTACTTC. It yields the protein CASRRTGSLEQYF.

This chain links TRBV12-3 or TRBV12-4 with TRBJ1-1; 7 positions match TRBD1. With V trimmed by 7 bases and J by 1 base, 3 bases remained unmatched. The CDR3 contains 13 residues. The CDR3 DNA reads TGTGCCAGCACGCGACAGGGGAACACTGAAGCTTTCTTT. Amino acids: CASTRQGNTEAFF.

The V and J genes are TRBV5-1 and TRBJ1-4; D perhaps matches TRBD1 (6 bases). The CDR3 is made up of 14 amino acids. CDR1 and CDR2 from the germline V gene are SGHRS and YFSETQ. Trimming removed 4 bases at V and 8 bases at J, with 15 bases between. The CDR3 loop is CASSAGTRREKLFF. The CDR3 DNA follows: TGCGCCAGCAGCGCCGGGACAAGGCGGGAAAAACTGTTTTTT.